A selection of T cell receptor beta chains follows, all from one sample in a study of blood T cell repertoires in COVID-19. TCRdb's table, derived via immunoSEQ multiplex PCR, lists solely in-frame clones and lacks some. Among around 74,000 clones listed, over 85% were seen once. Sample: peripheral blood. These receptors were obtained from a middle-aged man with active COVID-19. CDR3s leave out the opening cysteine and the closing phenylalanine or tryptophan.

j_gene	v_gene	CDR3aa
TRBJ2-5	TRBV9	ASSVGSSGIQETQY
TRBJ2-7	TRBV28	ASSGAGVSYEQY
TRBJ1-2	TRBV7-9	ASSLAGDGYT
TRBJ1-6	TRBV9	ASSVSGAAESPLH
TRBJ2-2	TRBV6-5	ASRERLRAGELF
TRBJ1-5	TRBV19	ASSESGGLSQPQH
TRBJ1-2	TRBV12-3/TRBV12-4	ASSLAGRDGYT
TRBJ2-1	TRBV28	ASSWTGHYNEQF
TRBJ2-3	TRBV7-3	ASSPKVVAGSTDTQY
TRBJ2-3	TRBV7-2	ASSLLDWRGDQY
TRBJ2-1	TRBV11-2	ASIDRRVAYNEQF
TRBJ1-2	TRBV19	ASSIRQGYGYT
TRBJ2-7	TRBV28	ASSSAGDREHEQY
TRBJ2-3	TRBV2	ASIGPAGEADTQY
TRBJ2-1	TRBV6-2/TRBV6-3	ASSSAGDPYNEQF
TRBJ1-4	TRBV21-1	ASSKGVVQGGEKLF
TRBJ2-5	TRBV10-3	AISGTVREETQY
TRBJ1-3	TRBV19	ASSTTGGSSGNTIY
TRBJ2-3	TRBV19	ASSMSLRTDTQY
TRBJ2-3	TRBV29-1	SVHLALVEKQY
TRBJ1-2	TRBV11-2	ASSSQGTSYGYT
TRBJ1-5	TRBV12-5	ASGLVIREFNQPQH
TRBJ2-3	TRBV2	ASNRDRVTTDTQY
TRBJ2-7	TRBV5-1	ASSFFFNSYDLPVWLQY